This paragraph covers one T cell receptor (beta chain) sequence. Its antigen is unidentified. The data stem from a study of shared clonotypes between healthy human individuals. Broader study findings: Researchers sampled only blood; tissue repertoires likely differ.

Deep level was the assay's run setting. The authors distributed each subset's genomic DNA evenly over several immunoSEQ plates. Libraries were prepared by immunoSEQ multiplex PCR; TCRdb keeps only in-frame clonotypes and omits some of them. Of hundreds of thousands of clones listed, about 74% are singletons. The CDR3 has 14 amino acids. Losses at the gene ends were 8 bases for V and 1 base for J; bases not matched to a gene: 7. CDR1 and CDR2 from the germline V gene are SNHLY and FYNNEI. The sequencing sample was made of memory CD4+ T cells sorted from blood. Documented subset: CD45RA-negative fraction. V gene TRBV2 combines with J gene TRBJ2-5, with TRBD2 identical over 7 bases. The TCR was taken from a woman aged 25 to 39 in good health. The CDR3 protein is CASQYGTTQETQYF. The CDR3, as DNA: TGTGCCAGCCAATACGGGACTACCCAAGAGACCCAGTACTTC. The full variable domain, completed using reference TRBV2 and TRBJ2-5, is EPEVTQTPSHQVTQMGQEVILRCVPISNHLYFYWYRQILGQKVEFLVSFYNNEISEKSEIFDDQFSVERPDGSNFTLKIRSTKLEDSAMYFCASQYGTTQETQYFGPGTRLLVL.